A selection of T cell receptor beta chains follows, all from one sample in a study of cytomegalovirus exposure and HLA in healthy donors. Repertoires were generated with immunoSEQ multiplex PCR, while TCRdb's copy carries only in-frame clones and drops some. Of 55,000 to 75,000 clones listed, roughly four fifths are singletons. The sequenced sample was PBMCs. The source of these receptors is a woman aged 25 to 39 in good health and CMV-seropositive. The CDR3 runs from the conserved cysteine through the conserved F or W. A D gene is named only where the DNA matches it firmly. Only some rows state a clone size, as once, few, many or a class for expanded clones.

>TRBV5-4|TRBJ2-7|NA|TRBD2
TGTGCCAGCAGCTTGGGTGGACTAGCGGGAGCCTCATACGAGCAGTACTTC
CASSLGGLAGASYEQYF
>TRBV7-2|TRBJ2-7|NA|NA
TGTGCCAGCAGTTATATGGGAGTCTACGAGCAGTACTTC
CASSYMGVYEQYF
>TRBV9|TRBJ2-3|NA|NA
TGTGCCAGCAGCGGCTGGGGGGTCCTCACAGATACGCAGTATTTT
CASSGWGVLTDTQYF
>TRBV14|TRBJ2-7|NA|TRBD1
TGTGCCAGCAGCCAGTCGGGACAGATTATCTACGAGCAGTACTTC
CASSQSGQIIYEQYF
>TRBV11-3|TRBJ2-2|NA|TRBD1
TGTGCCAGCAGCTTAGAAGTGAGGGGGCAAGGTACCGGGGAGCTGTTTTTT
CASSLEVRGQGTGELFF
>TRBV7-9|TRBJ2-6|few|TRBD1
TGTGCCAGCAGCTTATTCCAGGGGGCGGGTGGGGCCAACGTCCTGACTTTC
CASSLFQGAGGANVLTF
>TRBV29-1|TRBJ2-5|NA|TRBD1
TGCAGCGTTAGGGGACAGGGATCGCAGGAGACCCAGTACTTC
CSVRGQGSQETQYF
>TRBV6-1|TRBJ1-2|NA|TRBD1
TGTGCCAGCCTTGAGTCAGGGGGAGGTCAAGGCTACACCTTC
CASLESGGGQGYTF
>TRBV11-1|TRBJ1-1|NA|NA
TGTGCCAGCAGCTTAAAGGTTGGGGGAGGAGCTTTCTTT
CASSLKVGGGAFF
>TRBV7-2|TRBJ1-3|NA|TRBD1
TGTGCCAGCAGCGTAACTCCGGGACAGGGAGGAAACACCATATATTTT
CASSVTPGQGGNTIYF
>TRBV29-1|TRBJ2-3|NA|NA
TGCAGCGTTTCGCATAAACTTAGCACAGATACGCAGTATTTT
CSVSHKLSTDTQYF
>TRBV28|TRBJ1-4|NA|NA
TGTGCCAGCAGTTTGGTCGGTATTAATGAAAAACTGTTTTTT
CASSLVGINEKLFF
>TRBV11-1|TRBJ2-1|NA|NA
TGTGCCAGCAGCTTAGCCGGGAACTCCTACAATGAGCAGTTCTTC
CASSLAGNSYNEQFF
>TRBV2|TRBJ2-5|NA|TRBD1
TGTGCCAGCAGGAGAACAGGGGGCGCTTTGGAGACCCAGTACTTC
CASRRTGGALETQYF
>TRBV14|TRBJ2-3|NA|TRBD2
TGTGCCAGCAGCCAAGAACTAGCGGGAGGCTCAGATACGCAGTATTTT
CASSQELAGGSDTQYF
>TRBV4-2|TRBJ2-1|NA|NA
TGTGCCAGCAGCCAAGATGAGGGGAGGAGCTCCTACAATGAGCAGTTCTTC
CASSQDEGRSSYNEQFF
>TRBV4-3|TRBJ2-1|NA|NA
TGCGCCAGCAGCCAAGATTCGGGGGTGAATGAGCAGTTCTTC
CASSQDSGVNEQFF
>TRBV19|TRBJ2-7|NA|TRBD2
TGTGCCAGTAGGGGTGCGGGAGGAATGGATCGGGAGCAGTACTTC
CASRGAGGMDREQYF
>TRBV11-2|TRBJ2-7|NA|TRBD1
TGTGCCAGCAGCGTGAATGGACAGGGGAACTACGAGCAGTACTTC
CASSVNGQGNYEQYF
>TRBV5-1|TRBJ1-1|NA|NA
TGCGCCAGCAGCCGGGAATTAAGGTCGAACACTGAAGCTTTCTTT
CASSRELRSNTEAFF